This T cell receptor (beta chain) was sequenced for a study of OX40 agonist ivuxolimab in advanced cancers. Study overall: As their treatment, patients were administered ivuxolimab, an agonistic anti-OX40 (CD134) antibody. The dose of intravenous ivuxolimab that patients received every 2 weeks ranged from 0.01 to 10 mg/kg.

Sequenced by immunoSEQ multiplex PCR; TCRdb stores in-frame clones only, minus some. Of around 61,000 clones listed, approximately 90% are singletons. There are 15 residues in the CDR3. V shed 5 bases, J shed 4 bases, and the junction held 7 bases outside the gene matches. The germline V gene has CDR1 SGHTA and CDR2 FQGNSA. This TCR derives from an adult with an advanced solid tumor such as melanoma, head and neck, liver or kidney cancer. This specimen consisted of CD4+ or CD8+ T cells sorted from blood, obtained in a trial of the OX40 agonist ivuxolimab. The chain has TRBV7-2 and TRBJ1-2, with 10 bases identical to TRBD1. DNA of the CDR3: TGTGCCAGCAGCGCGGGACAGGGGCCAGCCTATGGCTACACCTTC. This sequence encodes CASSAGQGPAYGYTF.